This T cell receptor (beta chain) derives from a study of pediatric ulcerative colitis. Study-level findings and limits: Compared with controls, ulcerative colitis showed greater blood-rectum clone sharing.

Each sample received Survey-level depth of up to 500,000 reads. Profiling relied on immunoSEQ multiplex PCR, and the TCRdb table lists in-frame clones only, not all of them. The sample holds 65,000 or so clones, roughly 90% seen once. Germline loops: CDR1 SGHTA, CDR2 FQGNSA. CDR3 length equals 15 residues. The ends lost 5 bases at V and 4 bases at J; junction bases unmatched: 9. Regarding this clone: The antigen is not known.

Sequences were obtained from blood. The sequence came from a boy aged 5-17 years with severe ulcerative colitis. The V call is TRBV7-2, the J call TRBJ2-7; 9 nucleotides align to TRBD2. The CDR3 loop is CASSPVAGEAYEQYF. CDR3 in DNA: TGTGCCAGCAGCCCCGTAGCGGGAGAAGCGTACGAGCAGTACTTC.